These 10 T cell receptor beta chains share one sample of origin, sequenced in a study of identical twins. Via MiXCR, TCRdb re-called the 5' RACE reads, giving one row per CDR3 protein. The sample consists of approximately 190,000 distinct CDR3 sequences, approximately 15% of them appearing once. Separately, the same data were catalogued under a study of T cells expressing NK-cell markers.

Material for sequencing was CD8+ T cells sorted from blood. Receptor source: a woman aged 18-30 years in good health.

The rearrangement links TRBV5-1 to TRBJ2-5; 16 nucleotides agree with TRBD2. J was trimmed by 1 base and V by 4 bases; bases with no gene match: 7. Per germline, CDR1 SGHRS and CDR2 YFSETQ. This CDR3 region has 18 residues. The CDR3 region has the DNA TGCGCCAGCAGCGCCGGGACTAGCGGGAGGGTCCCCCAAGAGACCCAGTACTTC. Protein: CASSAGTSGRVPQETQYF.

The chain couples TRBV27 to TRBJ2-5; D gene unclear. Germline CDR1 is MNHEY and CDR2 is SMNVEV (reference sequence). V was shortened by 8 bases and J by 8 bases, with 12 bases between the two germline ends. The CDR3 has 11 amino acids. The CDR3 loop reads CASEKGLTQYF. CDR3 nucleotide sequence: TGTGCCAGCGAGAAGGGCCTAACCCAGTACTTC.

The chain links TRBV10-3 to TRBJ1-3; D is ambiguous. V was trimmed by 0 bases and J by 2 bases, leaving 5 bases between them. CDR1 ENHRY and CDR2 SYGVKD come from the germline V gene. The CDR3 contains 14 residues. The CDR3 DNA is TGTGCCATCAGTGAGTCAGGGCCTGGAAACACCATATATTTT. This gives the protein CAISESGPGNTIYF.

This clonotype appeared many times. The chain uses TRBV12-3 or TRBV12-4 and TRBJ2-3; perhaps TRBD2 as D (5 bases). V shed 3 bases and J shed 0 bases, with 10 bases lying between them. There are 15 residues in the CDR3. The CDR3 sequence is CASSFSGSSTDTQYF. The CDR3 coding sequence is TGTGCCAGCAGTTTCAGCGGCTCTAGCACAGATACGCAGTATTTT.

The chain links TRBV9 to TRBJ1-2; D is ambiguous. With 0 bases removed from V and 8 bases from J, the gap between germline ends came to 11 bases. CDR3 length: 13 amino acids. Germline-derived CDR1 and CDR2 are SGDLS and YYNGEE. The CDR3 sequence: CASSVVSGSGYTF. Here the CDR3 DNA reads TGTGCCAGCAGCGTAGTTTCGGGCTCCGGCTACACCTTC.

This sequence joins TRBV19 and TRBJ2-2, with D perhaps TRBD2 (6 bases). There are 15 residues in the CDR3. Trimming left V 10 bases short and J 5 bases short, with 20 bases between. Germline V gene lookup returns CDR1 LNHDA and CDR2 SQIVND (reference sequence). As DNA, the CDR3 is TGTGCCACCGGGCCGGGGAACGCGGGGACCGGGGAGCTGTTTTTT. Protein: CATGPGNAGTGELFF.

This clonotype was observed a few times. CDR3 in amino acids: CASSESWGLGTETQYF. CDR3 nucleotides: TGTGCCAGCAGTGAATCATGGGGTTTAGGTACGGAGACCCAGTACTTC. This rearrangement joins TRBV25-1 to TRBJ2-5; D unresolved. The V and J ends lost 1 base and 5 bases respectively, with 17 bases between them. The germline V gene encodes CDR1 MGHDK and CDR2 SYGVNS. CDR3 length: 16 amino acids.

This clonotype was seen a few times. V usage is TRBV9 and J usage is TRBJ1-3; D remains ambiguous. CDR3 size: 13 residues. Germline V gives CDR1 SGDLS, CDR2 YYNGEE. V shed 0 bases and J shed 4 bases, with 5 bases lying between them. As DNA, the CDR3 is TGTGCCAGCAGCGTAGGGACCGGAAACACCATATATTTT. Translating it yields CASSVGTGNTIYF.

J is TRBJ2-1 and V is TRBV3-1, with TRBD2 matching 8 bases. The CDR3 is 13 amino acids. J lost 7 bases, V lost 6 bases, and 5 bases had no gene match. Germline V CDR1 and CDR2: LGHDT, YNNKEL (reference sequence). The chain's CDR3 is CASRTSGWNEQFF. For the CDR3, the DNA is TGTGCCAGCAGAACTAGCGGCTGGAATGAGCAGTTCTTC.

This clonotype has a handful of counts. The rearrangement joins TRBV11-3 to TRBJ2-7; 8 bases are shared with TRBD1. The CDR3 consists of 14 residues. V lost 6 bases to trimming and J lost 3 bases; unmatched junction nucleotides: 7. CDR1 and CDR2 (germline): SGHNT, YENEEA. The CDR3 protein is CASRPPTGDYEQYF. In DNA form, the CDR3 reads TGTGCCAGCAGACCACCGACAGGGGACTACGAGCAGTACTTC.